Here is one T cell receptor (beta chain) with its context. Germline lookup yields CDR1 SGHVS and CDR2 FQNEAQ. V trimming: 5 bases; J trimming: 3 bases; junction bases outside the gene matches: 10. CDR3 length: 16 residues. These data are taken from a study of cytomegalovirus exposure and HLA in healthy donors. A multiplex PCR was run with 60 Vbeta primers and 13 Jbeta primers. TCRdb's copy holds only in-frame clones and misses some; the assay was immunoSEQ multiplex PCR. The sample lists some 200,000 clones, 79% occurring once. The chain couples TRBV7-8 to TRBJ2-3, with 8 positions matching TRBD2. The specimen was PBMCs. The clonotype comes from a girl aged 5-17 years in good health and CMV-seropositive. CDR3 sequence reads: CASSPQPGLGTDTQYF. The CDR3 DNA reads TGTGCCAGCAGCCCCCAACCGGGACTAGGAACAGATACGCAGTATTTT.